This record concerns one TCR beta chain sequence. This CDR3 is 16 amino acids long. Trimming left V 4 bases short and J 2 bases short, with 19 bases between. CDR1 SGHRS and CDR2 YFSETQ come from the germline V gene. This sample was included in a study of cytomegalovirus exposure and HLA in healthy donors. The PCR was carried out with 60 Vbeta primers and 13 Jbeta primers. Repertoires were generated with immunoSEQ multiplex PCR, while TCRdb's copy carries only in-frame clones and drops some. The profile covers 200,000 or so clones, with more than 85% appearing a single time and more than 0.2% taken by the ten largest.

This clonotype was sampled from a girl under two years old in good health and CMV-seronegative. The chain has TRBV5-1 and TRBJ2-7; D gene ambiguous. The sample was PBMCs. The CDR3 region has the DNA TGCGCCAGCAGCCCCCTGGATACCGGGTCCACCTACGAGCAGTACTTC. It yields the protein CASSPLDTGSTYEQYF.